The TCR beta chain described here comes from a study of T cell repertoires in cytomegalovirus infection. Whole-study context: From public TCR beta signatures came an indication of both CMV infection and matching HLA type. Whole-study findings and limits: The study identified carriers of CMV plus the relevant HLA from cumulative public TCR beta family frequency.

This clonotype has a handful of counts. Its antigen remains unknown. TCRdb re-analysed the reads in MiXCR, keeping a single row per CDR3 protein. The sample yields roughly 120,000 distinct CDR3 sequences, 30% to 35% seen once. CDR1 is MNHEY, CDR2 SVGEGT, per germline. The germline V and J ends were trimmed by 1 base and 4 bases, with 14 bases remaining between them. The CDR3 is made up of 16 amino acids. The specimen comprised CD8+ T cells from cultured PBMCs, sampled from culture after CMV antigen stimulation. The chain links TRBV6-2 or TRBV6-3 to TRBJ2-1, with D possibly being TRBD1 (6 bases). This clonotype originated in a human donor in good health (CMV status not recorded). Some clones in this sample may be carry-over from other donors' samples. The chain's CDR3 is CASSYYTPGQYNEQFF. DNA for the CDR3: TGTGCCAGCAGTTACTATACACCGGGACAATACAATGAGCAGTTCTTC.